The clone carrying this T cell receptor beta chain was counted a single time. V trimming: 5 bases; J trimming: 4 bases; junction bases outside the gene matches: 4. The CDR3 runs 15 residues. Germline-derived CDR1 and CDR2 are KGHDR and SFDVKD. This specimen comes from a study of blood T cell repertoires in COVID-19. Study background: T cells, B-cell-depleted T cells, or PBMCs provided the cDNA or gDNA that served as material.

How the authors handled the data: For nucleated cells, counts were estimated from reference gene primer amplification. The protocol was immunoSEQ multiplex PCR, while the TCRdb copy is restricted to in-frame clones and leaves out a portion. V and J calls and clone size are given by that table; D and trimming were obtained from the DNA. The sample includes 130,000 to 150,000 clones, roughly 88% of them seen just once. Sequences were obtained from peripheral blood. The TCR comes from a man aged 65-85 years with acute or convalescent COVID-19. The chain joins TRBV24-1 to TRBJ2-3, with 11 positions matching TRBD1. The DNA of the CDR3 is TGTGCCACCAGTGCCAGGGACAGGGGGGCAGATACGCAGTATTTT. Residues: CATSARDRGADTQYF.